A single sample gave rise to the 26 T cell receptor beta chains below, sequenced in a study of blood T cell repertoires in COVID-19. The protocol was immunoSEQ multiplex PCR, while the TCRdb copy is restricted to in-frame clones and leaves out a portion. The sample yields tens of thousands of clones, roughly 90% seen once. Sequenced material: peripheral blood. All receptors derive from a human donor in a cohort sampled during active COVID-19.

The chain recombines TRBV12-3 or TRBV12-4 with TRBJ2-7, with D perhaps TRBD2 (5 bases). CDR3 length equals 11 residues. The V end was cut by 6 bases, the J end by 3 bases, with 6 bases between. CDR3 region: CASSEGYEQYF. The CDR3, as DNA: TGTGCCAGCAGCGAGGGCTACGAGCAGTACTTC.

This clone showed up just a few times. The genes are TRBV6-1 and TRBJ2-7; 7 bases agree with TRBD1. The V and J ends lost 3 bases and 1 base, in that order; junction bases with no gene match: 6. This CDR3 is built from 15 residues. CDR1 and CDR2 (germline): MNHNS, SASEGT. DNA of the CDR3: TGTGCCAGCAGTGAGGACAGGAGAACTTCCTACGAGCAGTACTTC. Translated, it gives CASSEDRRTSYEQYF.

The genes are TRBV28 and TRBJ1-5; 8 positions agree with TRBD1. This CDR3 comprises 20 residues. Germline lookup yields CDR1 MDHEN and CDR2 SYDVKM. J gave up 0 bases and V 7 bases, and 20 bases lay outside the gene matches. The CDR3 sequence: CASNLAGRQGATYSNQPQHF. In DNA form, the CDR3 reads TGTGCCAGCAATCTGGCGGGTCGGCAGGGGGCGACCTATAGCAATCAGCCCCAGCATTTT. Full variable domain (outside the CDR3, taken from reference TRBV28 and TRBJ1-5): DVKVTQSSRYLVKRTGEKVFLECVQDMDHENMFWYRQDPGLGLRLIYFSYDVKMKEKGDIPEGYSVSREKKERFSLILESASTNQTSMYLCASNLAGRQGATYSNQPQHFGDGTRLSIL.

The chain has TRBV19 and TRBJ2-7, with TRBD1 matching over 7 bases. With V trimmed by 10 bases and J by 6 bases, 6 bases remained unmatched. This CDR3 region has 11 residues. Germline V gene data show CDR1 as LNHDA and CDR2 as SQIVND (reference sequence). CDR3 region: CATFSGGEQYF. DNA of the CDR3: TGTGCCACCTTCTCAGGGGGCGAGCAGTACTTC.

This sequence joins TRBV11-2 and TRBJ1-4; TRBD1 aligns across 7 bases. The trim removed 5 bases at V and 5 bases at J, leaving 11 bases unmatched. The germline gives CDR1 SGHAT, CDR2 FQNNGV. The CDR3 runs 16 residues. The CDR3 DNA follows: TGTGCCAGCAGCCTAACGCGACAGGGCGACAATGAAAAACTGTTTTTT. Protein product: CASSLTRQGDNEKLFF.

The chain recombines TRBV7-2 with TRBJ2-7, with 13 positions matching TRBD2. The CDR3 sequence is 15 residues long. The trim removed 5 bases at V and 6 bases at J, leaving 7 bases unmatched. CDR1 SGHTA and CDR2 FQGNSA come from the germline V gene. The CDR3 DNA reads TGTGCCAGCAGCGTAGGACTAGCGGGAGTGGCCGAGCAGTACTTC. Residues: CASSVGLAGVAEQYF.

CDR3 DNA: TGTGCCAGTAGTAAGGGACAGGGCGACGAGCAGTACTTC. Translating it yields CASSKGQGDEQYF. This chain connects TRBV19 to TRBJ2-7, with TRBD1 identical over 9 bases. Per germline, CDR1 LNHDA and CDR2 SQIVND (reference sequence). The V gene end was trimmed by 4 bases and the J gene end by 5 bases; junction bases not matched to a gene: 3. There are 13 residues in the CDR3.

The CDR3 is CASSVVREGTGELFF. DNA for the CDR3: TGTGCCAGCAGCGTTGTAAGGGAGGGCACCGGGGAGCTGTTTTTT. The chain carries TRBV9 and TRBJ2-2; TRBD2 matches 7 bases. The trim removed 2 bases at V and 4 bases at J, leaving 5 bases unmatched. The CDR3 length is 15 residues. Germline CDR1 reads SGDLS; CDR2 reads YYNGEE.

The chain carries TRBV27 and TRBJ2-7; D possibly corresponds to TRBD2 (5 bases). Germline CDR1 is MNHEY and CDR2 is SMNVEV (reference sequence). This CDR3 region has 15 residues. The V end lost 7 bases, the J end lost 6 bases, and 22 bases lay between the germline ends. The CDR3 sequence: CASNALQAVSGEQYF. The CDR3 nucleotides read TGTGCCAGCAACGCCCTCCAAGCGGTGTCCGGCGAGCAGTACTTC.

The rearrangement links TRBV10-3 to TRBJ2-7; no firm D call. V was trimmed by 2 bases and J by 0 bases, leaving 11 bases between them. Per the germline V gene, CDR1 is ENHRY and CDR2 is SYGVKD. The CDR3 length is 15 residues. This chain's CDR3 is CAISEPTRSSYEQYF. Written as DNA, the CDR3 is TGTGCCATCAGTGAGCCGACCCGGAGCTCCTACGAGCAGTACTTC.

This chain uses TRBV6-5 with TRBJ2-7; TRBD2 aligns across 7 bases. The CDR3 loop spans 14 amino acids. The V gene end was trimmed by 2 bases and the J gene end by 4 bases; junction bases not matched to a gene: 5. CDR1 MNHEY and CDR2 SVGAGI come from the germline V gene. In DNA, the CDR3 is TGTGCCAGCAGTTACAACGGACTAGAATACGAGCAGTACTTC. Its translation is CASSYNGLEYEQYF.

The chain links TRBV9 to TRBJ2-3; TRBD2 matches 7 bases. After removal of 7 bases from V and 0 bases from J, the junction contained 11 bases not matched to a gene. The CDR3 extends over 16 amino acids. Germline CDR1 and CDR2: SGDLS and YYNGEE. The CDR3 DNA sequence: TGTGCCAGCGCTCCGTTGGGGGGGTCTAGCACAGATACGCAGTATTTT. Translating gives CASAPLGGSSTDTQYF.

Only one count was recorded for this clone. The chain is built from TRBV6-5 and TRBJ1-1, with 10 positions matching TRBD1. The CDR3 runs 15 residues. Trimming removed 6 bases from V and 1 base from J; junction bases left unmatched: 5. Germline V lookup: CDR1 MNHEY, CDR2 SVGAGI. The CDR3 DNA is TGTGCCAGCAGAGGACAGGGGGGGACGAACACTGAAGCTTTCTTT. It translates to CASRGQGGTNTEAFF.

This chain uses TRBV9 with TRBJ2-1, with TRBD2 matching over 7 bases. Germline CDR1 and CDR2: SGDLS and YYNGEE. Trimming removed 3 bases from V and 5 bases from J; junction bases left unmatched: 11. The CDR3 has 16 residues. The CDR3 sequence is CASSERGTSENNEQFF. DNA of the CDR3: TGTGCCAGCAGCGAGAGGGGAACTAGCGAGAACAATGAGCAGTTCTTC.

The chain combines TRBV24-1 with TRBJ2-1; TRBD2 matches at 14 bases. CDR1 is KGHDR, CDR2 SFDVKD, per germline. Trimming took 7 bases from V and 0 from J; bases not matched to a gene: 7. This CDR3 comprises 18 residues. The CDR3 sequence is CATSQGLAGGGSYNEQFF. In nucleotides, the CDR3 is TGTGCCACCAGCCAAGGACTAGCGGGAGGAGGCTCCTACAATGAGCAGTTCTTC.

This clone was found once. The V call is TRBV30, the J call TRBJ1-5, with unresolved D. This CDR3 contains 14 residues. CDR1 and CDR2 (germline): GTSNPN, SVGIG (reference sequence). The V gene lost 0 bases and the J gene lost 2 bases, with 8 bases spanning the gap. Here the CDR3 DNA reads TGTGCCTGGAGTGTGATCGGGGGCAATCAGCCCCAGCATTTT. Its protein product is CAWSVIGGNQPQHF. The full variable domain, rest sourced from reference TRBV30 and TRBJ1-5, is SQTIHQWPATLVQPVGSPLSLECTVEGTSNPNLYWYRQAAGRGLQLLFYSVGIGQISSEVPQNLSASRPQDRQFILSSKKLLLSDSGFYLCAWSVIGGNQPQHFGDGTRLSIL.

This sequence joins TRBV10-2 and TRBJ2-7; 10 bases are a match to TRBD1. There are 13 residues in the CDR3. V gave up 8 bases and J gave up 3 bases; unmatched junction bases: 4. The germline CDR1 and CDR2 sequences are WSHSY and SAAADI. The CDR3 is CASLTGGGYEQYF. CDR3 coding DNA: TGCGCCAGCTTGACAGGGGGCGGCTACGAGCAGTACTTC.

V is TRBV10-2 and J is TRBJ2-1, with 10 bases lining up with TRBD2. The CDR3 runs to 14 residues. CDR1 is WSHSY and CDR2 is SAAADI in the germline V gene. V lost 7 bases and J lost 7; bases outside the gene matches: 7. CDR3 in DNA: TGCGCCAGCATTAGGGCTAGCGGGGGAAATGAGCAGTTCTTC. This encodes CASIRASGGNEQFF.

This clone has a single count. This chain joins TRBV4-3 and TRBJ2-1; 10 bases fit TRBD2. V lost 1 base and J lost 6; bases outside the gene matches: 3. This CDR3 is built from 15 residues. In germline, CDR1 is LGHNA, CDR2 YSLEER. CDR3 sequence reads: CASSQVGLAVNEQFF. DNA of the CDR3: TGCGCCAGCAGCCAAGTTGGACTAGCGGTCAATGAGCAGTTCTTC.

This sequence joins TRBV19 and TRBJ2-5; 9 bases line up with TRBD2. V shed 2 bases, J shed 6 bases, and the junction held 10 bases outside the gene matches. CDR1 and CDR2 from the germline V gene are LNHDA and SQIVND (reference sequence). The CDR3 runs to 16 residues. The CDR3 DNA follows: TGTGCCAGTAGTATATCAGGCCTAGCGGGGAGACAGACCCAGTACTTC. This sequence encodes CASSISGLAGRQTQYF. Combining the CDR3 with reference TRBV19 and TRBJ2-5 gives the whole variable domain DGGITQSPKYLFRKEGQNVTLSCEQNLNHDAMYWYRQDPGQGLRLIYYSQIVNDFQKGDIAEGYSVSREKKESFPLTVTSAQKNPTAFYLCASSISGLAGRQTQYFGPGTRLLVL.

This chain connects TRBV9 to TRBJ1-1; D is undetermined. Trimming pared 0 bases from V and 2 bases from J, leaving 14 bases between. Germline CDR1 SGDLS, CDR2 YYNGEE. CDR3 length equals 16 residues. CDR3 bases: TGTGCCAGCAGCGTAGGGGAGACGGCTATTAACACTGAAGCTTTCTTT. Translating gives CASSVGETAINTEAFF.

The table lists this clone with a few counts. The J gene is TRBJ2-3, the V gene TRBV5-4; perhaps TRBD1 as D (5 bases). There are 14 residues in the CDR3. Trimming stripped 4 bases from V and 4 bases from J, with 13 bases between. The germline V gene encodes CDR1 SGHNT and CDR2 YYREEE (reference sequence). This CDR3 reads CASSLTATADTQYF. The CDR3 DNA is TGTGCCAGCAGCCTAACGGCGACAGCAGATACGCAGTATTTT.

Turning to this clone: Other DNA sequences from this sample encode an identical CDR3 as well. The chain couples TRBV7-2 to TRBJ2-7, with 7 positions matching TRBD2. Germline V CDR1 and CDR2: SGHTA, FQGNSA. V trimming: 1 base; J trimming: 2 bases; junction bases outside the gene matches: 5. This CDR3 region has 15 residues. This chain's CDR3 is CASSLGGGGTYEQYF. In nucleotides, the CDR3 is TGTGCCAGCAGCTTAGGTGGGGGAGGGACCTACGAGCAGTACTTC.

The chain employs TRBV18 and TRBJ1-2, with D maybe TRBD1 (5 bases). The CDR3 runs to 14 residues. The germline CDR1 and CDR2 sequences are KGHSH and LQKENI. V was pared by 6 bases and J by 4 bases, with 15 bases between. CDR3 sequence (DNA): TGTGCCAGCTCGGCTTACGGGGGTCCCTATGGCTACACCTTC. Its protein product is CASSAYGGPYGYTF.

The chain employs TRBV4-3 and TRBJ1-2; D gene ambiguous. The V gene's germline CDR1 is LGHNA and CDR2 YSLEER. Trimming took 5 bases from V and 0 from J, leaving 13 bases between them. The CDR3 contains 15 residues. CDR3 sequence (DNA): TGCGCCAGCAGCTTAAATAACCCTACTAACTATGGCTACACCTTC. Translation: CASSLNNPTNYGYTF.

This clone was seen only once. The gene calls are TRBV5-4 and TRBJ2-7; 8 bases align to TRBD2. Germline CDR1 SGHNT, CDR2 YYREEE (reference sequence). The trim removed 4 bases at V and 4 bases at J, leaving 7 bases unmatched. The CDR3 has 14 amino acids. The CDR3, as DNA: TGTGCCAGCAGCCCGCCGGGAGGGGGTTACGAGCAGTACTTC. It codes for CASSPPGGGYEQYF.